The 8 T cell receptor beta chains listed next were all sequenced from one sample in a study of CD8+ T cells in alopecia areata. Reverse transcribed after extraction, RNA yielded cDNA as the sequencing template. Repertoires were generated with immunoSEQ multiplex PCR, while TCRdb's copy carries only in-frame clones and drops some. This sample has roughly 190,000 clones; around 60% occur once, and the top ten carry approximately 0.7%. Treatment here: oral pan-JAK inhibitor, 5-10 mg twice daily. Source: CD4+ T cells sorted from blood, taken at week 4, from a patient treated with tofacitinib. The receptors shown here come from a human donor with alopecia areata.

Only one count was recorded for this clone. The chain has TRBV10-3 and TRBJ2-5; 13 bases are shared with TRBD2. Losses at the gene ends were 5 bases for V and 7 bases for J; bases not matched to a gene: 4. This CDR3 region has 14 residues. Germline CDR1 reads ENHRY; CDR2 reads SYGVKD. The CDR3 sequence: CAISPTSGGGTQYF. The CDR3 coding sequence is TGTGCCATCAGTCCTACTAGCGGGGGGGGGACCCAGTACTTC.

The chain employs TRBV25-1 and TRBJ1-2; 7 nucleotides match TRBD1. The germline V gene encodes CDR1 MGHDK and CDR2 SYGVNS. This CDR3 spans 13 amino acids. The junction had 3 bases not matched to a gene; V was cut back by 4 bases and J by 4 bases. CDR3 nucleotides: TGTGCCAGCAGTGCCCGACAGGGCTATGGCTACACCTTC. Encoded protein: CASSARQGYGYTF.

The count of this clone is one. This chain links TRBV5-6 with TRBJ1-2, with 9 bases lining up with TRBD1. This CDR3 spans 14 amino acids. Germline V gene lookup returns CDR1 SGHDT and CDR2 YYEEEE. J was trimmed by 5 bases and V by 2 bases; bases with no gene match: 4. The CDR3 sequence is CASSFRTGVYGYTF. DNA for the CDR3: TGTGCCAGCAGCTTTCGGACAGGGGTGTATGGCTACACCTTC. Filled out from reference TRBV5-6 and TRBJ1-2, the complete variable domain reads DAGVTQSPTHLIKTRGQQVTLRCSPKSGHDTVSWYQQALGQGPQFIFQYYEEEERQRGNFPDRFSGHQFPNYSSELNVNALLLGDSALYLCASSFRTGVYGYTFGSGTRLTVV.

The chain employs TRBV4-2 and TRBJ2-7; 10 bases are a match to TRBD2. V shed 1 base, J shed 9 bases, and the junction held 12 bases outside the gene matches. The CDR3 spans 16 residues. CDR1 is LGHNA and CDR2 is YNFKEQ in the germline V gene. The CDR3 loop is CASSQATPSGSGVQYF. CDR3 bases: TGTGCCAGCAGCCAAGCAACCCCTAGCGGGAGTGGTGTGCAGTACTTC.

This clone was counted only a few times. This chain uses TRBV2 with TRBJ2-1; 9 bases line up with TRBD2. Germline V gene lookup returns CDR1 SNHLY and CDR2 FYNNEI. The V gene end was trimmed by 6 bases and the J gene end by 9 bases; junction bases not matched to a gene: 3. The CDR3 contains 12 residues. The CDR3: CASRGLAGEQFF. In DNA form, the CDR3 reads TGTGCCAGCAGGGGACTAGCCGGTGAGCAGTTCTTC.

This chain links TRBV7-9 with TRBJ2-1; 10 bases match TRBD1. The trim removed 8 bases at V and 7 bases at J, leaving 11 bases unmatched. This CDR3 contains 15 residues. Germline CDR1 SEHNR, CDR2 FQNEAQ (reference sequence). The CDR3 here is CASRTGTGEGNEQFF. Here the CDR3 DNA reads TGTGCCAGCCGGACCGGGACAGGGGAGGGGAATGAGCAGTTCTTC.

This clone was detected only a few times. The sample has other DNA sequences that encode this CDR3 too. The J gene is TRBJ2-7, the V gene TRBV10-3; weak D call: TRBD1 (6 bases). CDR1 is ENHRY, CDR2 SYGVKD, per germline. The CDR3 consists of 11 residues. V gave up 4 bases and J gave up 6 bases, with 7 bases separating them. The CDR3 nucleotides read TGTGCCATCAGTGGAGGGGGCGAGCAGTACTTC. This gives the protein CAISGGGEQYF.

The rearrangement links TRBV29-1 to TRBJ2-5, with TRBD2 identical over 8 bases. CDR1 is SQVTM, CDR2 ANQGSEA, per germline. The CDR3 totals 12 residues. V trimming: 7 bases; J trimming: 5 bases; junction bases outside the gene matches: 6. The CDR3 region is CSGAGVAETQYF. As DNA, the CDR3 is TGCAGCGGAGCGGGAGTAGCTGAGACCCAGTACTTC.